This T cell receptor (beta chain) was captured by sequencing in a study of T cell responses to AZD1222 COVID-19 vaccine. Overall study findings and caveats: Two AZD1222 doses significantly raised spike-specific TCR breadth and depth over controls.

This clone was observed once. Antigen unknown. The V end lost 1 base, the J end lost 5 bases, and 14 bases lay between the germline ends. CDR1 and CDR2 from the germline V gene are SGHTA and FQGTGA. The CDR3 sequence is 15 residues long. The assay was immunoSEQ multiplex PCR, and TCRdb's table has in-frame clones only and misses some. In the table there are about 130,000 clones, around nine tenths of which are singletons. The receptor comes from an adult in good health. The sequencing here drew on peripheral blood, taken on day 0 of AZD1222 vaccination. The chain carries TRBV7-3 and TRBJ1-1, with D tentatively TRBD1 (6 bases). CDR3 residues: CASSLMGGPGTEAFF. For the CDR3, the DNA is TGTGCCAGCAGCTTAATGGGGGGGCCTGGTACTGAAGCTTTCTTT.